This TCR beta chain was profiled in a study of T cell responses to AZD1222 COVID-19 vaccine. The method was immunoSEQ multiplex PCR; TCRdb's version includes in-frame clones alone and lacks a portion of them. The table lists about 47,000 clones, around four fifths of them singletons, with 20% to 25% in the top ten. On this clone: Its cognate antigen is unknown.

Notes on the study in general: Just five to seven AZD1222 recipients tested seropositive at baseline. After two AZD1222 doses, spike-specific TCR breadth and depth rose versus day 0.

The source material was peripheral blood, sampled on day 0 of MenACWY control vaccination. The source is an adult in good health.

In DNA form, the CDR3 reads TGTGCCAGCAGACGGACTAGCGGGAGGGCCGGGGAGCTGTTTTTT. It specifies CASRRTSGRAGELFF. The genes are TRBV28 and TRBJ2-2; 15 bases agree with TRBD2. The CDR3 has 15 residues. Germline V gene lookup returns CDR1 MDHEN and CDR2 SYDVKM. V dropped 6 bases and J dropped 6; count of bases not matched to a gene: 2.